The next 8 T cell receptor beta chains were all read from a single sample in a study of blood T cell repertoires in COVID-19. Repertoires were generated with immunoSEQ multiplex PCR, while TCRdb's copy carries only in-frame clones and drops some. The repertoire consists of around 140,000 clones, with approximately 87% occurring once and the leading ten covering 2% to 3%. Sequencing was done on a sample of peripheral blood. Receptor source: a man aged 50 to 60 with active COVID-19.

The chain links TRBV9 to TRBJ2-3, with a weak D call TRBD1 (5 bases). Germline V lookup: CDR1 SGDLS, CDR2 YYNGEE. The CDR3 is 14 residues long. Between the trimmed V and J ends, which lost 4 bases and 2 bases, there was a span of 11 bases. The chain's CDR3 is CASSTTANTDTQYF. The CDR3 DNA follows: TGTGCCAGCAGCACGACAGCAAACACAGATACGCAGTATTTT.

This CDR3 is CASRAGGEGAIYF. The CDR3, as DNA: TGTGCCAGCAGAGCAGGGGGCGAGGGGGCCATATATTTT. This rearrangement joins TRBV27 to TRBJ1-3; 8 bases map to TRBD1. With V trimmed by 6 bases and J by 11 bases, 9 bases remained unmatched. Per germline, CDR1 MNHEY and CDR2 SMNVEV (reference sequence). The CDR3 sequence is 13 residues long.

The chain is built from TRBV4-2 and TRBJ2-1, with TRBD2 identical over 7 bases. The CDR3 is 17 residues long. CDR1 is LGHNA, CDR2 YNFKEQ, per germline. V lost 1 base, J lost 4 bases, and 10 bases stayed unmatched. CDR3 loop: CASSQVGAGRLYNEQFF. For the CDR3, the DNA is TGTGCCAGCAGCCAAGTGGGAGCGGGGCGTCTGTACAATGAGCAGTTCTTC.

The chain carries TRBV5-4 and TRBJ2-7, with TRBD2 identical over 7 bases. The CDR3 is made up of 11 amino acids. Germline CDR1 SGHNT, CDR2 YYREEE (reference sequence). After removal of 3 bases from V and 11 bases from J, the junction contained 5 bases not matched to a gene. CDR3: CASSWGGMEYF. CDR3 DNA sequence: TGTGCCAGCAGCTGGGGGGGGATGGAGTACTTC.

The genes are TRBV2 and TRBJ2-3, with D perhaps TRBD1 (5 bases). The CDR3 loop spans 13 amino acids. Trimming stripped 6 bases from V and 4 bases from J, with 11 bases between. Germline CDR1 reads SNHLY; CDR2 reads FYNNEI. CDR3 coding DNA: TGTGCCAGCAGCGTTGACAGCCCAGATACGCAGTATTTT. Its translation is CASSVDSPDTQYF.

This sequence joins TRBV3-1 (or the pseudogene TRBV3-2) and TRBJ1-6; a weak D match, TRBD1 (5 bases). The CDR3 covers 14 residues. Germline values: CDR1 LGHDT, CDR2 YNNKEL (reference sequence). The germline V and J ends were trimmed by 1 base and 10 bases, with 11 bases remaining between them. The CDR3 sequence is CASSQAGTRSPLHF. DNA of the CDR3: TGTGCCAGCAGCCAAGCAGGGACTAGGTCACCCCTCCACTTT.

V and J are TRBV5-1 and TRBJ2-1; TRBD1 matches 9 bases. This CDR3 region has 15 residues. Per the germline V gene, CDR1 is SGHRS and CDR2 is YFSETQ. V shed 3 bases, J shed 2 bases, and the junction held 3 bases outside the gene matches. This CDR3 is CASSWTGEAYNEQFF. The CDR3 DNA reads as TGCGCCAGCAGCTGGACAGGGGAGGCCTACAATGAGCAGTTCTTC. Variable domain in full (rest from reference TRBV5-1 and TRBJ2-1): KAGVTQTPRYLIKTRGQQVTLSCSPISGHRSVSWYQQTPGQGLQFLFEYFSETQRNKGNFPGRFSGRQFSNSRSEMNVSTLELGDSALYLCASSWTGEAYNEQFFGPGTRLTVL.

This clone appeared once. The chain combines TRBV6-6 with TRBJ1-1; D gene ambiguous. V dropped 3 bases and J dropped 1 base, with 6 bases sitting between them. In germline, CDR1 is MNHNY, CDR2 SVGAGI (reference sequence). CDR3 length: 13 amino acids. The CDR3: CASSYQENTEAFF. CDR3 sequence (DNA): TGTGCCAGCAGTTATCAGGAGAACACTGAAGCTTTCTTT.